This T cell receptor (beta chain) emerged from a study of T cells in Graves' hyperthyroidism and ophthalmopathy. The study, taken as a whole, reports: Blood held most thyroid clonotypes expanded above 0.001 frequency.

In its sample, this clonotype was seen many times. Antigen unknown. Exclusion of patients followed from uncontrolled infection, other autoimmune disease, pregnancy or lactation. Each diagnosis drew on symptoms, thyroxine, TRAb, thyroid ultrasound and orbital computed tomography findings. Template material for amplifying TCR beta CDR3 regions consisted of RNA transcripts. The HTBI primer set served for first-round RT-PCR of the TCR CDR3. TCRdb called the multiplex PCR reads again in MiXCR, with one record for every CDR3 protein. The repertoire holds almost 600,000 distinct CDR3 sequences, with around 46% as singletons. The V segment lost 4 bases and the J segment 4 bases; nucleotides outside the gene matches: 15. The CDR3 loop spans 17 amino acids. Germline CDR1 and CDR2: SEHNR and FQNEAQ (reference sequence).

The clonotype was recovered from a woman between 18 and 30 years old with Graves' hyperthyroidism. The specimen sequenced was peripheral blood or thyroid tissue (not recorded which). The rearrangement joins TRBV7-9 to TRBJ2-7; 8 nucleotides match TRBD2. CDR3 coding DNA: TGTGCCAGCAGCTCCATTATCTTAGCGGGGTACAGGTACGAGCAGTACTTC. Its protein product is CASSSIILAGYRYEQYF.